This entry concerns a single TCR beta chain. Its antigen is not identified. The hyperthyroidism was newly diagnosed and had lasted under 2 months; the patients were aged 18 to 65. The sample originates from a study of T cells in Graves' hyperthyroidism and ophthalmopathy. Study conclusions and caveats: Separating ophthalmopathy from stable hyperthyroidism was achieved by a 13 V-J model.

Amplification of TCR beta CDR3 regions was performed using RNA transcripts as template. Primed by the HTBI set, a first-round RT-PCR was run on the TCR CDR3. TCRdb re-called the multiplex PCR reads through MiXCR, storing one row per CDR3 protein. The repertoire holds around 760,000 distinct CDR3 sequences, 35% seen once, with around 30% in the top ten. Unmatched junction bases numbered 10, after V lost 1 base and J lost 5 bases. Germline CDR1 is SGHTA and CDR2 is FQGNSA. This CDR3 contains 17 residues. The V gene is TRBV7-2, the J gene TRBJ2-5; 10 positions match TRBD2. This TCR derives from a middle-aged woman with Graves' hyperthyroidism. Sequencing was done on a sample of blood. CDR3 sequence reads: CASSLVSSGRAWETQYF. CDR3 nucleotides: TGTGCCAGCAGCTTAGTGTCTAGCGGGAGAGCCTGGGAGACCCAGTACTTC.